These T cell receptor beta chains were read from a single sample in a study of blood T cell repertoires in COVID-19. Clones were read by immunoSEQ multiplex PCR, and TCRdb kept only the in-frame ones, dropping some. The sample has 300,000 to 450,000 clones; around 87% are singletons. The sequenced sample was peripheral blood. These receptors were obtained from a woman aged 60-70 years with COVID-19, enrolled during active disease. Both conserved end residues are part of each CDR3. The D gene is left open where the match is weak. The size entry is marked missing in some rows and otherwise reads once, few, many or a size class.

v_gene,d_gene,abundance,j_gene,CDR3aa,CDR3nt
TRBV19,NA,NA,TRBJ2-7,CASSMVSLDEQYF,TGTGCCAGTAGTATGGTCAGTTTGGACGAGCAGTACTTC
TRBV27,NA,NA,TRBJ1-1,CASSLSYATEAFF,TGTGCCAGCAGTTTATCTTATGCGACTGAAGCTTTCTTT
TRBV5-1,NA,NA,TRBJ1-3,CASSPGRDSGNTIYF,TGCGCCAGCAGTCCCGGCAGGGACTCTGGAAACACCATATATTTT
TRBV7-8,NA,NA,TRBJ1-6,CASSLVGAKADNSPLHF,TGTGCCAGCAGCTTAGTGGGGGCTAAGGCGGATAATTCACCCCTCCACTTT
TRBV20-1,TRBD1,NA,TRBJ2-7,CSARTGEEQYF,TGCAGTGCTAGAACAGGGGAGGAGCAGTACTTC
TRBV5-1,NA,NA,TRBJ1-1,CASSLNWGMNTEAFF,TGCGCCAGCAGCTTGAATTGGGGCATGAACACTGAAGCTTTCTTT
TRBV6-5,NA,NA,TRBJ1-1,CASSYSYQGNTEAFF,TGTGCCAGCAGCTATTCCTATCAGGGGAACACTGAAGCTTTCTTT
TRBV11-3,NA,NA,TRBJ2-3,CASSLEAGGTDTQYF,TGTGCCAGCAGCTTAGAAGCCGGGGGCACAGATACGCAGTATTTT
TRBV29-1,TRBD1,NA,TRBJ1-2,CSSGTGADYGYTF,TGCAGCTCCGGGACAGGAGCCGACTATGGCTACACCTTC
TRBV10-2,TRBD1,once,TRBJ1-2,CASRETGNNYGYTF,TGCGCCAGCAGGGAGACAGGGAATAACTATGGCTACACCTTC
TRBV14,NA,NA,TRBJ2-7,CASSQDRGGLNEQYF,TGTGCCAGCAGCCAAGACCGAGGAGGTCTCAACGAGCAGTACTTC
TRBV4-1,TRBD2,NA,TRBJ2-2,CASSLTLAGGANTGELFF,TGCGCCAGCAGCCTCACCCTAGCGGGGGGCGCGAACACCGGGGAGCTGTTTTTT
TRBV7-8,NA,NA,TRBJ2-7,CASSSWATSYEQYF,TGTGCCAGCAGCTCCTGGGCGACCTCCTACGAGCAGTACTTC
TRBV19,TRBD1,NA,TRBJ1-1,CASIPRDRGLRREAFF,TGTGCCAGTATTCCACGGGACAGGGGATTAAGACGTGAAGCTTTCTTT
TRBV30,NA,NA,TRBJ2-2,CAWINTGELFF,TGTGCCTGGATAAACACCGGGGAGCTGTTTTTT
TRBV28,NA,NA,TRBJ1-1,CASSLTVVIGTEAFF,TGTGCCAGCAGTTTAACTGTGGTGATCGGCACTGAAGCTTTCTTT
TRBV6-6,TRBD1,NA,TRBJ1-1,CASSPRDRGLENTEAFF,TGTGCCAGCAGTCCCCGGGACAGGGGGCTAGAGAACACTGAAGCTTTCTTT
TRBV6-5,NA,NA,TRBJ1-1,CASRWPGRTEAFF,TGTGCCAGCAGGTGGCCGGGGAGGACTGAAGCTTTCTTT
TRBV11-1,TRBD1,NA,TRBJ1-1,CASSPRTGGRSEAFF,TGTGCCAGCAGCCCCCGGACAGGGGGCCGTTCTGAAGCTTTCTTT
TRBV6-5,NA,NA,TRBJ2-1,CASSSRYSYNEQFF,TGTGCCAGCAGTTCCCGGTACTCCTACAATGAGCAGTTCTTC
TRBV6-5,TRBD2,NA,TRBJ2-3,CASSRAGISTDTQYF,TGTGCCAGCAGCCGAGCGGGAATTAGCACAGATACGCAGTATTTT
TRBV6-6,NA,NA,TRBJ1-1,CASIGREDTEAFF,TGTGCCAGCATCGGCAGGGAGGACACTGAAGCTTTCTTT
TRBV5-1,TRBD1,NA,TRBJ1-6,CASSLALGTVDSPLHF,TGCGCCAGCAGCTTGGCCCTAGGGACAGTAGATTCACCCCTCCACTTT
TRBV11-3,NA,NA,TRBJ2-2,CASSLDGESDTGELFF,TGTGCCAGCAGCTTAGACGGGGAGTCGGACACCGGGGAGCTGTTTTTT